The 26 T cell receptor beta chains below come from one sample, sequenced in a study of blood T cell repertoires in COVID-19. The repertoire was sequenced with immunoSEQ multiplex PCR; TCRdb's copy has only in-frame clones and lacks some. The sample consists of 200,000 to 300,000 clones, around 86% of them appearing once. Input material: peripheral blood. The receptors originated from a woman aged 60-75 years with COVID-19, enrolled during active disease.

This clone was picked up one time. The CDR3 sequence: CAITQGGSGANVLTF. The CDR3 nucleotides are TGTGCCATCACCCAGGGAGGTAGCGGGGCCAACGTCCTGACTTTC. The rearrangement uses TRBV10-3 and TRBJ2-6, with D possibly TRBD2 on 6 matching bases. Looked up from germline, CDR1 is ENHRY and CDR2 is SYGVKD. The CDR3 runs to 15 residues. Trimming removed 7 bases from V and 4 bases from J, with 14 bases in between.

The gene calls are TRBV7-3 and TRBJ2-6; 8 bases agree with TRBD1. Germline V CDR1 and CDR2: SGHTA, FQGTGA. CDR3 length: 17 residues. J lost 2 bases, V lost 5 bases, and 8 bases had no gene match. The CDR3 coding sequence is TGTGCCAGCAGCCCTACAGGGGGGTCCACTGGGGCCAACGTCCTGACTTTC. Protein: CASSPTGGSTGANVLTF. Looking up the rest from reference TRBV7-3 and TRBJ2-6 gives the full variable domain: GAGVSQTPSNKVTEKGKYVELRCDPISGHTALYWYRQSLGQGPEFLIYFQGTGAADDSGLPNDRFFAVRPEGSVSTLKIQRTERGDSAVYLCASSPTGGSTGANVLTFGAGSRLTVL.

This chain links TRBV6-6 with TRBJ1-4; TRBD1 agrees at 7 bases. Losses at the gene ends were 5 bases for V and 7 bases for J; bases not matched to a gene: 10. CDR3 length: 15 residues. Germline CDR1 and CDR2: MNHNY and SVGAGI (reference sequence). The chain's CDR3 is CASSPRQGVGEKLFF. CDR3 bases: TGTGCCAGCAGTCCGCGACAGGGTGTGGGTGAAAAACTGTTTTTT.

The chain combines TRBV6-2 or TRBV6-3 with TRBJ1-4; TRBD1 agrees at 8 bases. The CDR3 has 15 residues. V lost 6 bases to trimming and J lost 8 bases; unmatched junction nucleotides: 11. CDR1 is MNHEY and CDR2 is SVGEGT in the germline V gene. CDR3 in DNA: TGTGCCAGCAGCTCGTCGACAGGGGTGTTCGAAAAACTGTTTTTT. This sequence encodes CASSSSTGVFEKLFF.

The chain has TRBV30 and TRBJ2-1; D possibly corresponds to TRBD2 (5 bases). V lost 0 bases to trimming and J lost 0 bases, with 12 bases between them. The CDR3 covers 16 residues. Germline V lookup: CDR1 GTSNPN, CDR2 SVGIG (reference sequence). The CDR3 sequence is CAWSVGVGISYNEQFF. The DNA of the CDR3 is TGTGCCTGGAGTGTGGGAGTCGGAATCTCCTACAATGAGCAGTTCTTC.

This chain uses TRBV27 with TRBJ2-1; 13 bases fit TRBD2. Germline V gene sequence: CDR1 MNHEY, CDR2 SMNVEV (reference sequence). Trimming took 5 bases from V and 9 from J; bases not matched to a gene: 7. CDR3 length: 15 amino acids. CDR3 loop: CASSPRTSGSGEQFF. The CDR3, as DNA: TGTGCCAGCAGTCCCCGGACTAGCGGGAGTGGTGAGCAGTTCTTC.

V is TRBV19 and J is TRBJ2-3; 7 bases are a match to TRBD2. The CDR3 covers 19 residues. Per the germline V gene, CDR1 is LNHDA and CDR2 is SQIVND (reference sequence). With V trimmed by 10 bases and J by 0 bases, 22 bases remained unmatched. Here the CDR3 DNA reads TGTGCCACCCAAAGCCGAGGAACGGGACTATTCCTTAGCACAGATACGCAGTATTTT. It specifies CATQSRGTGLFLSTDTQYF.

The chain uses TRBV7-9 and TRBJ1-4; TRBD1 matches 7 bases. The V gene's germline CDR1 is SEHNR and CDR2 FQNEAQ (reference sequence). After removal of 5 bases from V and 8 bases from J, the junction contained 5 bases not matched to a gene. CDR3 length equals 13 residues. The CDR3 here is CASSRQGNEKLFF. The CDR3 region has the DNA TGTGCCAGCAGCCGACAGGGTAACGAAAAACTGTTTTTT.

This chain connects TRBV27 to TRBJ1-3; D possibly corresponds to TRBD1 (6 bases). The CDR3 length is 15 residues. V lost 4 bases to trimming and J lost 4 bases, with 14 bases between them. CDR1 and CDR2 from the germline V gene are MNHEY and SMNVEV (reference sequence). The CDR3 spells CASSSSTGSGNTIYF. CDR3 in DNA: TGTGCCAGCAGTTCCTCCACAGGGTCAGGAAACACCATATATTTT.

This clone was seen only once. The chain is built from TRBV18 and TRBJ2-1; D is possibly TRBD2 (6 bases). The CDR3 loop spans 15 amino acids. CDR1 KGHSH and CDR2 LQKENI come from the germline V gene. V was cut by 8 bases and J by 0 bases, with 14 bases left in between. The CDR3 bases are TGTGCCAGCCACTCGGGAGAGAGCTCCTACAATGAGCAGTTCTTC. This encodes CASHSGESSYNEQFF.

The CDR3 protein is CATSGVSGTKETQYF. CDR3 nucleotide sequence: TGTGCCACCAGTGGAGTTAGCGGGACAAAAGAGACCCAGTACTTC. V gene TRBV24-1 combines with J gene TRBJ2-5, with 8 positions matching TRBD2. The germline V gene encodes CDR1 KGHDR and CDR2 SFDVKD. The V gene end was trimmed by 5 bases and the J gene end by 3 bases; junction bases not matched to a gene: 7. The CDR3 covers 15 residues.

V and J are TRBV7-2 and TRBJ1-3; D is ambiguous. CDR3 length: 14 amino acids. Germline assignment: CDR1 SGHTA and CDR2 FQGNSA. V lost 2 bases and J lost 0, with 5 bases in between. CDR3 sequence: CASSLRGSGNTIYF. As DNA, the CDR3 is TGTGCCAGCAGCTTACGCGGCTCTGGAAACACCATATATTTT.

This chain uses TRBV3-1 (or the pseudogene TRBV3-2) with TRBJ2-7; 7 bases fit TRBD1. Germline V lookup: CDR1 LGHDT, CDR2 YNNKEL (reference sequence). The V and J ends lost 1 base and 2 bases, in that order; junction bases with no gene match: 5. This CDR3 contains 15 residues. The DNA for the CDR3 is TGTGCCAGCAGCCAAGCTCCGACAGGGCCCTACGAGCAGTACTTC. It is translated as CASSQAPTGPYEQYF.

The chain combines TRBV30 with TRBJ1-5; TRBD1 matches at 8 bases. With 0 bases clipped from V and 6 bases from J, the junction kept 7 bases outside the gene matches. The CDR3 runs 15 residues. CDR1 and CDR2 from the germline V gene are GTSNPN and SVGIG (reference sequence). CDR3 nucleotide sequence: TGTGCCTGGAGTGTACCAGGGGGCGGCGGTCAGCCCCAGCATTTT. Encoded protein: CAWSVPGGGGQPQHF.

This clone was counted a few times. The gene calls are TRBV2 and TRBJ1-2, with TRBD1 matching over 8 bases. Germline CDR1 SNHLY, CDR2 FYNNEI. The CDR3 contains 16 residues. Trimming cost V 2 bases and J 6 bases; bases outside gene matches: 11. Here the CDR3 reads CASSEQGAGNVNGYTF. The CDR3 DNA is TGTGCCAGCAGTGAACAGGGGGCGGGAAATGTGAATGGCTACACCTTC.

The gene calls are TRBV24-1 and TRBJ2-1; D is ambiguous. V lost 0 bases and J lost 5, with 10 bases in between. CDR1 is KGHDR, CDR2 SFDVKD, per germline. This CDR3 contains 15 residues. The CDR3 DNA sequence: TGTGCCACCAGTGATTTGTTGTTAGCTAACAATGAGCAGTTCTTC. Amino acid sequence: CATSDLLLANNEQFF.

V usage is TRBV19 and J usage is TRBJ1-4, with 7 bases identical to TRBD1. CDR1 is LNHDA and CDR2 is SQIVND in the germline V gene (reference sequence). The CDR3 covers 19 residues. Trimming cost V 6 bases and J 0 bases; bases outside gene matches: 16. CDR3 coding DNA: TGTGCCAGTAGGAGGGGGCTAGGGGTAACAGGTGCAACTAATGAAAAACTGTTTTTT. Its translation is CASRRGLGVTGATNEKLFF.

This CDR3 reads CSADTPNEQFF. The CDR3 bases are TGCAGTGCCGATACACCCAATGAGCAGTTCTTC. J is TRBJ2-1 and V is TRBV20-1; D not certain. The germline V gene has CDR1 DFQATT and CDR2 SNEGSKA (reference sequence). Trimming removed 6 bases from V and 6 bases from J, with 9 bases in between. This CDR3 contains 11 residues.

V usage is TRBV4-3 and J usage is TRBJ1-2, with TRBD1 as a possible D gene (6 bases). V lost 3 bases to trimming and J lost 6 bases, with 20 bases between them. The CDR3 contains 16 residues. Germline V gives CDR1 LGHNA, CDR2 YSLEER. CDR3 sequence reads: CASSHNLQGVDDGYTF. Written as DNA, the CDR3 is TGCGCCAGCAGCCACAATTTACAGGGAGTTGATGATGGCTACACCTTC.

The chain joins TRBV18 to TRBJ2-7, with 7 positions matching TRBD1. J lost 3 bases, V lost 2 bases, and 4 bases had no gene match. The V gene's germline CDR1 is KGHSH and CDR2 LQKENI. The CDR3 has 14 amino acids. The DNA of the CDR3 is TGTGCCAGCTCACCATCAGGGGGAGTCTACGAGCAGTACTTC. This translates into CASSPSGGVYEQYF.

The chain joins TRBV19 to TRBJ1-4; a weak D match, TRBD1 (6 bases). This CDR3 is built from 15 residues. With 5 bases removed from V and 5 bases from J, the gap between germline ends came to 15 bases. Germline V lookup: CDR1 LNHDA, CDR2 SQIVND (reference sequence). The CDR3 protein is CASSSDWGQNEKLFF. The CDR3, as DNA: TGTGCCAGTAGTTCTGACTGGGGGCAGAATGAAAAACTGTTTTTT.

The chain combines TRBV28 with TRBJ2-2, with 7 bases that match TRBD1. With V trimmed by 5 bases and J by 6 bases, 6 bases remained unmatched. This CDR3 is 14 amino acids long. The germline V gene encodes CDR1 MDHEN and CDR2 SYDVKM. The CDR3 loop reads CASSPGGRAGELFF. CDR3 in DNA: TGTGCCAGCAGTCCAGGGGGAAGGGCCGGGGAGCTGTTTTTT.

V and J are TRBV6-1 and TRBJ1-1; D gene ambiguous. V lost 0 bases to trimming and J lost 1 base, with 12 bases between them. Germline-derived CDR1 and CDR2 are MNHNS and SASEGT. The CDR3 totals 16 residues. CDR3 sequence reads: CASSEAQRRPNTEAFF. CDR3 coding DNA: TGTGCCAGCAGTGAAGCGCAGCGGCGTCCGAACACTGAAGCTTTCTTT.

The CDR3, as DNA: TGTGCCAGCAGCCAAGTACAGGGAACGAATGAGCAGTTCTTC. Amino acid sequence: CASSQVQGTNEQFF. The chain links TRBV4-2 to TRBJ2-1; TRBD1 is a possible D gene (6 bases). The CDR3 loop spans 14 amino acids. The V gene's germline CDR1 is LGHNA and CDR2 YNFKEQ. V shed 1 base and J shed 7 bases, with 11 bases lying between them.

Only one count was recorded for this clone. The chain links TRBV5-6 to TRBJ1-4; 9 bases fit TRBD1. This CDR3 is built from 14 residues. J gave up 4 bases and V 4 bases, and 2 bases lay outside the gene matches. CDR1 is SGHDT, CDR2 YYEEEE, per germline. The CDR3 sequence is CASSRQGVNEKLFF. The CDR3 DNA reads TGTGCCAGCAGCCGACAGGGGGTTAATGAAAAACTGTTTTTT.

V is TRBV27 and J is TRBJ2-1; the D gene is possibly TRBD2 (5 bases). The V end lost 6 bases, the J end lost 3 bases, and 15 bases lay between the germline ends. Looked up from germline, CDR1 is MNHEY and CDR2 is SMNVEV (reference sequence). The CDR3 runs 15 residues. This chain's CDR3 is CASSTRTGFYNEQFF. The CDR3 region has the DNA TGTGCCAGCAGCACCCGGACTGGGTTCTACAATGAGCAGTTCTTC.